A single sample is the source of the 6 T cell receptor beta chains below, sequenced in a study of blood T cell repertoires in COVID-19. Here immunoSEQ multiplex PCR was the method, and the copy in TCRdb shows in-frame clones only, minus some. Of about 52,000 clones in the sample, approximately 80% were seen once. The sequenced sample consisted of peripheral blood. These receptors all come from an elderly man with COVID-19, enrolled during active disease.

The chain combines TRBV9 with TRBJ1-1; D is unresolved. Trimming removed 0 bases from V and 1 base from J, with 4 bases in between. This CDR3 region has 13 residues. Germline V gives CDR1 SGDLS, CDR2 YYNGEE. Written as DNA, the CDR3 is TGTGCCAGCAGCGTAGCAGAGAACACTGAAGCTTTCTTT. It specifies CASSVAENTEAFF.

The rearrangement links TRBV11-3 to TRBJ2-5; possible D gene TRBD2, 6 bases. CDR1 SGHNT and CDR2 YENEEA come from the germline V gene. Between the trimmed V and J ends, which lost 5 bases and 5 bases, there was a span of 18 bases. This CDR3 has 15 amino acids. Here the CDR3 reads CASSARGQGYETQYF. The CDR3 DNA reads TGTGCCAGCAGCGCGCGGGGCCAGGGATACGAGACCCAGTACTTC.

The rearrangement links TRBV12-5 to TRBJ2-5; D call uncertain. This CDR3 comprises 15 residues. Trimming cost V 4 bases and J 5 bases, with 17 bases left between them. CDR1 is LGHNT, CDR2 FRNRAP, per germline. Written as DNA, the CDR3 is TGTGCTAGTGGTTACCTCTCGGCATCCGGGGAGACCCAGTACTTC. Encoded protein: CASGYLSASGETQYF. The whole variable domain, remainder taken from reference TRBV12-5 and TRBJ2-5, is DARVTQTPRHKVTEMGQEVTMRCQPILGHNTVFWYRQTMMQGLELLAYFRNRAPLDDSGMPKDRFSAEMPDATLATLKIQPSEPRDSAVYFCASGYLSASGETQYFGPGTRLLVL.

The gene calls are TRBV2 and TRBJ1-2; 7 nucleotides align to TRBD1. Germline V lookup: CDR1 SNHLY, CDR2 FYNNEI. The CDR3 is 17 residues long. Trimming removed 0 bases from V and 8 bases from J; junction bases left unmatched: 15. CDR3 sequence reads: CASSEASDRAMVGGYTF. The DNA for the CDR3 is TGTGCCAGCAGTGAAGCAAGTGACAGGGCTATGGTGGGGGGCTACACCTTC. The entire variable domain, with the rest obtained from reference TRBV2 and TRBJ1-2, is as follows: EPEVTQTPSHQVTQMGQEVILRCVPISNHLYFYWYRQILGQKVEFLVSFYNNEISEKSEIFDDQFSVERPDGSNFTLKIRSTKLEDSAMYFCASSEASDRAMVGGYTFGSGTRLTVV.

In DNA form, the CDR3 reads TGTGCCAGCAGCTTGGTCAGGGGACCAGGGGGTTTTTCACCCCTCCACTTT. This encodes CASSLVRGPGGFSPLHF. The chain uses TRBV5-6 and TRBJ1-6; 7 bases fit TRBD1. Germline CDR1 and CDR2: SGHDT and YYEEEE. The CDR3 runs to 17 residues. V lost 0 bases to trimming and J lost 9 bases; unmatched junction nucleotides: 12.

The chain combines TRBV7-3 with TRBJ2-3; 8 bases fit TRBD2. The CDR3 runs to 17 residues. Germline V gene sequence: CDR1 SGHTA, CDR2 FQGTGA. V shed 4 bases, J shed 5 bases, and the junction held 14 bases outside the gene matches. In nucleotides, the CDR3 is TGTGCCAGCAGCTATGCCCCTTCCGGGGGGGCAAGAGATACGCAGTATTTT. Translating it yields CASSYAPSGGARDTQYF.